This T cell receptor beta chain was identified during a study of T cells in Graves' hyperthyroidism and ophthalmopathy. As to this clonotype: One junction end disagrees with the germline gene, perhaps due to a read error.

The investigators amplified TCR beta CDR3 regions from RNA transcripts. With the HTBI primer set, the TCR CDR3 went through a first round of RT-PCR. TCRdb itself ran the multiplex PCR reads through MiXCR, one entry per CDR3 protein. The sample lists hundreds of thousands of distinct CDR3 sequences, about 25% seen once, with less than 85% in the top ten. Sequenced sample: blood. This TCR came from a man aged 45-65 years with Graves' hyperthyroidism.

DNA of the CDR3: TGTGCCAGCAATTTACACGGCACCGGGGAGCTGTTTTTT. Amino acids: CASNLHGTGELFF. V usage is TRBV12-3 or TRBV12-4 and J usage is TRBJ2-2, with D uncertain. The CDR3 extends over 13 amino acids.